The clone carrying this T cell receptor beta chain has a handful of counts. The antigen is unknown. The data were taken from a study of CD8 T cells in ankylosing spondylitis. Findings and limits, study-wide: Reported data indicate significant enrichment of disease-linked clones within matched ankylosing spondylitis synovial fluid. Made up of under ten highly homologous variants, a TCR beta motif appeared characteristic of ankylosing spondylitis blood. Some motif variants were previously reported in reactive arthritis synovial fluid and blood.

5'-RACE, quantitative and with molecular barcodes, yielded the TCR beta libraries. TCRdb used MiXCR to reprocess the 5' RACE reads, holding one entry per CDR3 protein. The sample yields around 91,000 distinct CDR3 sequences, roughly 8.5% seen once. V was shortened by 5 bases and J by 3 bases, with 17 bases between the two germline ends. This CDR3 comprises 15 residues. Germline CDR1 is MNHEY and CDR2 is SMNVEV (reference sequence). The sample consisted of blood, either unsorted or a sorted T cell fraction (not recorded which). The sequence derives from a male donor with ankylosing spondylitis. The V and J genes are TRBV27 and TRBJ2-7; possible D gene TRBD2, 6 bases. DNA of the CDR3: TGTGCCAGCAGTATGACCGGGACTCTACGCTACGAGCAGTACTTC. It is translated as CASSMTGTLRYEQYF.